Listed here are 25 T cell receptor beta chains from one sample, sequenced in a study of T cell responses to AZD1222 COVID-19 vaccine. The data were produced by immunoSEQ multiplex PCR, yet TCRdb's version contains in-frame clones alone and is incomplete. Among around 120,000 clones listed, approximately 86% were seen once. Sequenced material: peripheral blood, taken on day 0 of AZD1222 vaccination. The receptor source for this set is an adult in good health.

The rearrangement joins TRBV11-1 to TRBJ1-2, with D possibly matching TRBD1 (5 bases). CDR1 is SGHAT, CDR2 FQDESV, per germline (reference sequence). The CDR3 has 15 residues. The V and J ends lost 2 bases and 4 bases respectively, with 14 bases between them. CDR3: CASSLQASQAYGYTF. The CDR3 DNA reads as TGTGCCAGCAGCTTACAGGCCTCACAGGCCTATGGCTACACCTTC.

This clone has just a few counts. Here the CDR3 DNA reads TGTGCCAGCAGCCCTCCAACAGGGGGGTACGAGCAGTACTTC. It yields the protein CASSPPTGGYEQYF. V gene TRBV7-9 combines with J gene TRBJ2-7; the match to TRBD1 covers 8 bases. J gave up 4 bases and V 5 bases, and 7 bases lay outside the gene matches. Germline V gene lookup returns CDR1 SEHNR and CDR2 FQNEAQ (reference sequence). This CDR3 is built from 14 residues.

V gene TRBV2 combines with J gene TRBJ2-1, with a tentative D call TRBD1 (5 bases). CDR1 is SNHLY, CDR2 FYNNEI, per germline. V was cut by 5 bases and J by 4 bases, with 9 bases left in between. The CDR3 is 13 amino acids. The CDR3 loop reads CASSLDSYNEQFF. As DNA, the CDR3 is TGTGCCAGCAGTCTCGACAGTTACAATGAGCAGTTCTTC. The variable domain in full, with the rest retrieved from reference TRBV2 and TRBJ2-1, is EPEVTQTPSHQVTQMGQEVILRCVPISNHLYFYWYRQILGQKVEFLVSFYNNEISEKSEIFDDQFSVERPDGSNFTLKIRSTKLEDSAMYFCASSLDSYNEQFFGPGTRLTVL.

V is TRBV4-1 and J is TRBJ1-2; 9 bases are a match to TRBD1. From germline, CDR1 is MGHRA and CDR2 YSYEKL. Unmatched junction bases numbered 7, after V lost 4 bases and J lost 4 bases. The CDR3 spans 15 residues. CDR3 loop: CASSRGQGTGYGYTF. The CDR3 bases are TGCGCCAGCAGCCGCGGACAGGGGACGGGCTATGGCTACACCTTC.

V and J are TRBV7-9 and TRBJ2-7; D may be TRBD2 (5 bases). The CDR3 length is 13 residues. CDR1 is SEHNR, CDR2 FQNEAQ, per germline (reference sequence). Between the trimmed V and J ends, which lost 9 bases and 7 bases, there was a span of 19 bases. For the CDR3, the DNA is TGTGCCAGTGCGGCGGACTCCCTCAGGGAGCAGTACTTC. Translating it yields CASAADSLREQYF.

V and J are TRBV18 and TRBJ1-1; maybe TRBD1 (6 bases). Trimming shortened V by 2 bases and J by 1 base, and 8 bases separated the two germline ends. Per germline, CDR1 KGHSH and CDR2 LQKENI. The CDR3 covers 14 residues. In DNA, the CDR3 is TGTGCCAGCTCACCAAAGACAGGGAACACTGAAGCTTTCTTT. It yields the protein CASSPKTGNTEAFF.

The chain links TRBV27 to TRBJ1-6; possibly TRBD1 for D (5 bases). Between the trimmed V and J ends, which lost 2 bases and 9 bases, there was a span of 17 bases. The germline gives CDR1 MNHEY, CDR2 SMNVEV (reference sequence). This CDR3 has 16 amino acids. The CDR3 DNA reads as TGTGCCAGCAGTTTAAATAATGGGGGGTATCGTTCACCCCTCCACTTT. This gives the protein CASSLNNGGYRSPLHF.

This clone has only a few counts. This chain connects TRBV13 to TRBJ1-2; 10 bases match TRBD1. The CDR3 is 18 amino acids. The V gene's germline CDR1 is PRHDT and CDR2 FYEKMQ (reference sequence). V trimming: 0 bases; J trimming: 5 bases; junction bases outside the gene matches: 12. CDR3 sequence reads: CASSLGVSGQGREYGYTF. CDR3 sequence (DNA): TGTGCCAGCAGCTTAGGCGTTTCGGGACAGGGGAGAGAGTATGGCTACACCTTC.

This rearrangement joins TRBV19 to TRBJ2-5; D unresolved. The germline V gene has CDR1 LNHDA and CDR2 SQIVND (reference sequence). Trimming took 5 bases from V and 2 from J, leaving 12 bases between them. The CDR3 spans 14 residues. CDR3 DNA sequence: TGTGCCAGTAGTCCCGGACCCGCTCAAGAGACCCAGTACTTC. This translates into CASSPGPAQETQYF.

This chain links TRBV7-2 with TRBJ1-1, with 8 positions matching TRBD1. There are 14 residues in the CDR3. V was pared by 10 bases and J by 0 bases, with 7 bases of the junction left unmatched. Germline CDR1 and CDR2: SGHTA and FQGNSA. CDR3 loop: CATARQGMNTEAFF. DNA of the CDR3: TGTGCCACCGCTCGACAGGGGATGAACACTGAAGCTTTCTTT.

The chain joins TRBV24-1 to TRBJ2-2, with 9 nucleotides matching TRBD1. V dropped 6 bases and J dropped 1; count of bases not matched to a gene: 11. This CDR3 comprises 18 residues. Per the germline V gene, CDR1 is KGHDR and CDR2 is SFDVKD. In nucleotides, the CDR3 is TGTGCCACCAGTCCCCTCGGACAGGGGCGCGGGAACACCGGGGAGCTGTTTTTT. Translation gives CATSPLGQGRGNTGELFF.

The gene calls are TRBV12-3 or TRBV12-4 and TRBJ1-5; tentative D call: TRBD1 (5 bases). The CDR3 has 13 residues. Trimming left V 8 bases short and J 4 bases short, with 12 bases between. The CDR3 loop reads CASARGENQPQHF. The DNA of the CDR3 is TGTGCCAGCGCGCGGGGGGAGAATCAGCCCCAGCATTTT.

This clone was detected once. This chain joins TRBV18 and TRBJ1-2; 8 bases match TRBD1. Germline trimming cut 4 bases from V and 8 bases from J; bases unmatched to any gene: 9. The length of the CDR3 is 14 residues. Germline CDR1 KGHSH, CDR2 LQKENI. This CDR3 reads CASSLDRVEGGYTF. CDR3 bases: TGTGCCAGCTCACTGGACAGGGTTGAGGGCGGCTACACCTTC.

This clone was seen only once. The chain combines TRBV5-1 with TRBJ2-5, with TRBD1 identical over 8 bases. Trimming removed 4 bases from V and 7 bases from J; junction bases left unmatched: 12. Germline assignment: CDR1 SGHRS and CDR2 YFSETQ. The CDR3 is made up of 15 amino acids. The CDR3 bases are TGCGCCAGCAGCCCCGGACAGGGTGGGTCGGGGACCCAGTACTTC. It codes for CASSPGQGGSGTQYF.

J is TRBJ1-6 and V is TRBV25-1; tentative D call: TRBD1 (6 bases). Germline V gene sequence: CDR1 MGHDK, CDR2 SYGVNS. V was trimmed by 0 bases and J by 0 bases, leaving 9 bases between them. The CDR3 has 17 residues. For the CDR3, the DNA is TGTGCCAGCAGTGAATACTTAGGGGGCTCCTATAATTCACCCCTCCACTTT. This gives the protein CASSEYLGGSYNSPLHF.

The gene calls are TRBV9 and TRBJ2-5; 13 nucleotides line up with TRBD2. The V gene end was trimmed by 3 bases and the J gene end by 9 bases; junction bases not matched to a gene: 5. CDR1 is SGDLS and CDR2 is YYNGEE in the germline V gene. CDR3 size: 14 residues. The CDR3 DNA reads TGTGCCAGCAGCGGGACTAGCGGGGGCACCGCCCAGTACTTC. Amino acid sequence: CASSGTSGGTAQYF.

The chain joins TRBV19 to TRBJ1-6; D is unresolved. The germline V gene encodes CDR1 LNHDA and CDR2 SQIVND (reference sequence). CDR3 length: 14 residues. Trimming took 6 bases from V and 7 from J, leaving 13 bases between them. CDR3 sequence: CASRSAGANSPLHF. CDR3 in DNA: TGTGCCAGTAGATCAGCAGGTGCAAATTCACCCCTCCACTTT.

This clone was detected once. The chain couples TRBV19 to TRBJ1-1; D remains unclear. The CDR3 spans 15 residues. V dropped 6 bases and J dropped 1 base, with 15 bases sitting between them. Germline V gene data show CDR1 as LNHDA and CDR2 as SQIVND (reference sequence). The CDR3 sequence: CASSGWRTSNTEAFF. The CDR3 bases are TGTGCCAGTAGCGGGTGGAGGACGTCGAACACTGAAGCTTTCTTT.

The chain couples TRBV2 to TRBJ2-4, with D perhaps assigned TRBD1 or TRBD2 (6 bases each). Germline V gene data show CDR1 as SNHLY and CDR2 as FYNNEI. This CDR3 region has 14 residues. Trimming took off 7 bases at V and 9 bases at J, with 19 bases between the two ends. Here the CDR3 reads CASTKPRRGIIQYF. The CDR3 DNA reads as TGTGCCAGCACAAAACCTCGGAGGGGGATCATTCAGTACTTC.

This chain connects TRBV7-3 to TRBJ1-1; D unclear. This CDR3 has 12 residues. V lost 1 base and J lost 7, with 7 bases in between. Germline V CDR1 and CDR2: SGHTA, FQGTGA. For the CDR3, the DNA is TGTGCCAGCAGCTTAATACACGGTGAAGCTTTCTTT. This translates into CASSLIHGEAFF.

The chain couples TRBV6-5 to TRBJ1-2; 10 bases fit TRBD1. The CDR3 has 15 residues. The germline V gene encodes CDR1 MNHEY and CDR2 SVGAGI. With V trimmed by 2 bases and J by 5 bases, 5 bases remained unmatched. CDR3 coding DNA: TGTGCCAGCAGTTACCGGGACAGGGGTGGATATGGCTACACCTTC. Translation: CASSYRDRGGYGYTF.

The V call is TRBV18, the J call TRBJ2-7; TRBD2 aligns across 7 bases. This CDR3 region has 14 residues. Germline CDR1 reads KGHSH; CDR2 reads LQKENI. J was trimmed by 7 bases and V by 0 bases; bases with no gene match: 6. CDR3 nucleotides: TGTGCCAGCTCACCACCTTCTAGCGGCGTAGAGCAGTACTTC. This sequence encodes CASSPPSSGVEQYF.

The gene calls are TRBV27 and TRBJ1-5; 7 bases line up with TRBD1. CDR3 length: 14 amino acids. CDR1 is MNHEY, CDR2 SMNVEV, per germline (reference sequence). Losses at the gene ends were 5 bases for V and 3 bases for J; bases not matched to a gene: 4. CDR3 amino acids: CASSAGQTNQPQHF. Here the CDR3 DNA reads TGTGCCAGCAGTGCGGGACAGACCAATCAGCCCCAGCATTTT.

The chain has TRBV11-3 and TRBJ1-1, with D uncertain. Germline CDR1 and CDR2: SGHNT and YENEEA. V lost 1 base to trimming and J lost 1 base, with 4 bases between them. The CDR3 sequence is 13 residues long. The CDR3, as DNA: TGTGCCAGCAGCTTAGTTGAGAACACTGAAGCTTTCTTT. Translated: CASSLVENTEAFF.

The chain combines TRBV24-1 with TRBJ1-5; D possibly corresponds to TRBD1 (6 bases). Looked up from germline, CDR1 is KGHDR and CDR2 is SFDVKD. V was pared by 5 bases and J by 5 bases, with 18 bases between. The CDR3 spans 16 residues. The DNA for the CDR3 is TGTGCCACCAGTGCGTCCTGGGGGGCGGGGGATCAGCCCCAGCATTTT. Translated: CATSASWGAGDQPQHF.